The 17 T cell receptor beta chains listed next were all sequenced from one sample in a study of graft-versus-host responses after intestinal transplantation. The antigens of these receptors remain unknown. Assay: immunoSEQ multiplex PCR; the TCRdb copy retains only in-frame clones and omits some. The data show more than 90,000 clones, more than 80% seen once. Specimen: unstimulated CD4+ T cells sorted from spleen or lymph node cells, collected before transplant. The source of these receptors is a human donor who was the organ donor for an intestinal transplant.

The gene calls are TRBV5-1 and TRBJ2-7; tentatively, D is TRBD1 (6 bases). V lost 0 bases and J 2 bases, leaving 9 bases between the germline ends. This CDR3 spans 14 amino acids. Germline loops: CDR1 SGHRS, CDR2 YFSETQ. The CDR3 DNA follows: TGCGCCAGCAGCTTGGGACAGGCAGCCTACGAGCAGTACTTC. It codes for CASSLGQAAYEQYF.

The V and J genes are TRBV7-2 and TRBJ1-1; D is possibly TRBD1 (5 bases). From germline, CDR1 is SGHTA and CDR2 FQGNSA. There are 13 residues in the CDR3. Trimming took off 4 bases at V and 6 bases at J, with 12 bases between the two ends. The CDR3 nucleotides are TGTGCCAGCAGCTATGACAGATCCGCTGAAGCTTTCTTT. This translates into CASSYDRSAEAFF.

The V call is TRBV4-1, the J call TRBJ2-6; no clear D. Germline CDR1 and CDR2: MGHRA and YSYEKL. V dropped 4 bases and J dropped 0 bases, with 7 bases sitting between them. The CDR3 is made up of 15 amino acids. The DNA of the CDR3 is TGCGCCAGCAGCCCTCCGTACTCTGGGGCCAACGTCCTGACTTTC. It codes for CASSPPYSGANVLTF.

Of note for this clone: An end of the junction differs from the germline gene, which may be a read error. This chain links TRBV12-5 with TRBJ1-6; no clear D gene. The CDR3 has 14 amino acids. Germline-derived CDR1 and CDR2 are LGHNT and FRNRAP. The CDR3 reads CASGLGDYNSPLHF. The CDR3 DNA follows: TGTGCTAGTGGCTTGGGCGACTATAATTCACCCCTCCACTTT.

This chain joins TRBV7-9 and TRBJ1-3; D might be TRBD1 (6 bases). Germline CDR1 reads SEHNR; CDR2 reads FQNEAQ (reference sequence). This CDR3 is built from 16 residues. V shed 5 bases and J shed 0 bases, with 14 bases lying between them. CDR3 sequence (DNA): TGTGCCAGCAGCCCGTCCGACAGGCGCTCTGGAAACACCATATATTTT. It translates to CASSPSDRRSGNTIYF.

This clone was found once. The V call is TRBV11-2, the J call TRBJ2-2; D may correspond to TRBD1 or TRBD2 (5 bases each). Germline V gene lookup returns CDR1 SGHAT and CDR2 FQNNGV. Trimming took off 5 bases at V and 5 bases at J, with 15 bases between the two ends. CDR3 length equals 15 residues. CDR3 nucleotide sequence: TGTGCCAGCAGCCCTGGGACGGGGAATACCGGGGAGCTGTTTTTT. It yields the protein CASSPGTGNTGELFF.

The V gene is TRBV7-9, the J gene TRBJ2-6, with D tentatively TRBD1 (6 bases). CDR1 and CDR2 (germline): SEHNR, FQNEAQ (reference sequence). The CDR3 consists of 18 residues. V lost 1 base and J 0 bases, leaving 13 bases between the germline ends. CDR3: CASSLVGRGPSGANVLTF. In DNA, the CDR3 is TGTGCCAGCAGCTTAGTCGGCAGGGGCCCCTCTGGGGCCAACGTCCTGACTTTC. Drawing the rest from reference TRBV7-9 and TRBJ2-6, the complete variable domain is DTGVSQNPRHKITKRGQNVTFRCDPISEHNRLYWYRQTLGQGPEFLTYFQNEAQLEKSRLLSDRFSAERPKGSFSTLEIQRTEQGDSAMYLCASSLVGRGPSGANVLTFGAGSRLTVL.

The chain carries TRBV5-1 and TRBJ2-1; D might be TRBD2 (6 bases). V lost 0 bases and J 6 bases, leaving 7 bases between the germline ends. The CDR3 runs to 13 residues. Germline CDR1 and CDR2: SGHRS and YFSETQ. For the CDR3, the DNA is TGCGCCAGCAGCTTGGGTAGCGGCAATGAGCAGTTCTTC. It specifies CASSLGSGNEQFF.

The chain employs TRBV5-1 and TRBJ2-5, with TRBD2 identical over 8 bases. The CDR3 is 15 residues long. Losses at the gene ends were 0 bases for V and 5 bases for J; bases not matched to a gene: 6. Per germline, CDR1 SGHRS and CDR2 YFSETQ. In nucleotides, the CDR3 is TGCGCCAGCAGCTTGGGCCGGGGGGGCGAGGAGACCCAGTACTTC. Protein sequence: CASSLGRGGEETQYF. The variable domain in full, with the rest retrieved from reference TRBV5-1 and TRBJ2-5, is KAGVTQTPRYLIKTRGQQVTLSCSPISGHRSVSWYQQTPGQGLQFLFEYFSETQRNKGNFPGRFSGRQFSNSRSEMNVSTLELGDSALYLCASSLGRGGEETQYFGPGTRLLVL.

V usage is TRBV15 and J usage is TRBJ1-2, with a tentative D call TRBD1 (5 bases). Germline V gives CDR1 LNHNV, CDR2 YYDKDF (reference sequence). The CDR3 length is 14 residues. Trimming took 0 bases from V and 5 from J, leaving 10 bases between them. DNA for the CDR3: TGTGCCACCAGCAGAGAGGTGGGGGGGTATGGCTACACCTTC. This translates into CATSREVGGYGYTF.

This chain joins TRBV4-1 and TRBJ2-3; no reliable D call. The CDR3 is 16 residues long. Between the trimmed V and J ends, which lost 1 base and 5 bases, there was a span of 16 bases. CDR1 and CDR2 from the germline V gene are MGHRA and YSYEKL. CDR3 region: CASSQVVMGMRDTQYF. DNA for the CDR3: TGCGCCAGCAGCCAAGTAGTCATGGGGATGAGAGATACGCAGTATTTT.

The chain uses TRBV11-2 and TRBJ1-4, with 7 bases that match TRBD1. In germline, CDR1 is SGHAT, CDR2 FQNNGV. V lost 5 bases to trimming and J lost 0 bases; unmatched junction nucleotides: 3. The CDR3 spans 15 residues. DNA of the CDR3: TGTGCCAGCAGCCCACAGGGGACAACTAATGAAAAACTGTTTTTT. Translation: CASSPQGTTNEKLFF.

This chain connects TRBV7-2 to TRBJ1-2, with TRBD1 identical over 8 bases. Germline V gene data show CDR1 as SGHTA and CDR2 as FQGNSA. The CDR3 consists of 16 residues. V lost 5 bases to trimming and J lost 5 bases; unmatched junction nucleotides: 13. The CDR3 loop is CASSQRTRDRPYGYTF. DNA of the CDR3: TGTGCCAGCAGCCAGAGGACCCGGGACAGGCCTTATGGCTACACCTTC.

The gene calls are TRBV14 and TRBJ2-6; 7 bases are shared with TRBD1. This CDR3 spans 16 amino acids. V was pared by 4 bases and J by 0 bases, with 3 bases of the junction left unmatched. Germline CDR1 and CDR2: SGHDN and FVKESK. The CDR3 spells CASSRTGVSGANVLTF. The CDR3, as DNA: TGTGCCAGCAGCCGAACAGGGGTCTCTGGGGCCAACGTCCTGACTTTC.

In the case of this clone: Other DNA variants within this sample encode the same CDR3. This chain connects TRBV7-2 to TRBJ2-3; the D gene is possibly TRBD2 (5 bases). The CDR3 is made up of 12 amino acids. CDR1 is SGHTA and CDR2 is FQGNSA in the germline V gene. Between the trimmed V and J ends, which lost 2 bases and 6 bases, there was a span of 6 bases. The CDR3 DNA is TGTGCCAGCAGCTTACCGGGGGATACGCAGTATTTT. Translating it yields CASSLPGDTQYF.

The genes are TRBV5-1 and TRBJ2-7, with TRBD1 identical over 9 bases. CDR3 length: 14 residues. Germline V gene lookup returns CDR1 SGHRS and CDR2 YFSETQ. With V trimmed by 4 bases and J by 2 bases, 4 bases remained unmatched. The CDR3 DNA sequence: TGCGCCAGCAGCCCGACAGGGGGAACCTACGAGCAGTACTTC. Translation: CASSPTGGTYEQYF.

The chain couples TRBV12-2 to TRBJ1-2. TRBV12-2 is annotated as a pseudogene. CDR3 length: 16 residues. The CDR3 reads CASRFRDVGLNYGYTF. The CDR3 nucleotides read TGTGCAAGTCGCTTCCGGGACGTCGGTCTTAACTATGGCTACACCTTC.